The present T cell receptor (beta chain) was sequenced within a study of T cell responses to AZD1222 COVID-19 vaccine (dated by TCRdb to the early 2020s). Looking at the study overall: Because spike-specific TCR depth and breadth did not differ between the two schedules, AZD1222 recipients who got a second dose at roughly 4 weeks were pooled with those who got a second dose at roughly 12 weeks. TCR sequencing was performed for 230 to 250 trial participants, of whom roughly 200 were given two doses of AZD1222 and 26 were given two doses of MenACWY control vaccine. Trial participants were enrolled into age subgroups of 18-55, 56-69 and 70-plus years, which contained roughly 150, 30 and 60 TCR-sequenced participants, respectively. The research as a whole found: Only five to seven AZD1222 recipients were SARS-CoV-2 seropositive at baseline, limiting conclusions about previously exposed vaccinees. Because no day 14 peak-response samples were available, the repertoires could be characterized only after the peak T cell response. The whole spike protein was spanned by vaccine-associated CD4 TCRs, and dominant responses were seen in regions 160-218 and 743-854. Reportedly, almost half of the unique spike-specific TCRs recognized epitopes lying outside the regions that are mutated in the B.1.351 and B.1.1.7 variants. In the small 56-69-year group, the increase in depth fell short of significance, most likely because of low power. After two AZD1222 doses, both the breadth and the depth of spike-specific TCRs were significantly higher than at day 0 and than in MenACWY recipients. Most participants were white British and females outnumbered males, and the authors suggested that clonal diversity may have been underestimated.

Read against the paper, the sample's time point label means: baseline before first vaccination. Vaccinee samples came from UK trials COV001 and COV002, including a single-blind randomized controlled phase 2/3 trial of AZD1222 (ChAdOx1 nCoV-19) in healthy adults. For TCRbeta chain sequencing, PBMC samples from trial participants were taken at day 0 and at day 28 after the second dose. A distance of 9 bases separates the germline ends of V and J, which lose 4 bases and 2 bases respectively. Taken from the germline V gene (reference sequence), the CDR1 and CDR2 loops are SGHNT and YYREEE. The CDR3 spans 13 residues, from the cysteine through the phenylalanine. Kept here is only the CDR3 DNA, which spans 39 bases and is read in frame from base 1. The CDR3 regions of human TCRbeta chains were analyzed by immunosequencing. The published analysis was carried out like this. TCRs in the repertoires were matched against a reference library of SARS-CoV-2-specific TCRs that had been generated with the MIRA antigen-specificity platform. Breadth meant the fraction of unique TCRs that were SARS-CoV-2-associated, whereas depth meant the fraction of total T cells that were SARS-CoV-2-associated. Using the MIRA data, each spike-specific TCR was mapped to the spike region that the TCR reacts to and placed in a CD4 or CD8 class. Log10-transformed breadth and depth values were compared by one-way ANOVA with Sidak's multiple comparisons tests. TCRdb mirrors the immuneACCESS table, restricted to in-frame sequences. Some clones are absent from its copies; in checked studies, under half trace to an unresolved V gene, and the reason for the others is unknown. V, J and clone size are taken as reported in that table, and D and trimming were inferred from the DNA itself. The sample table holds more than 90,000 clones, of which 86% were seen once. The ten largest clones add up to roughly 1.4% of the sample.

Concerning this clone: The antigen it recognizes is unknown. No qualities accompany the bases; no much larger clone lies one base away.

The input for sequencing was peripheral blood, taken on day 0 of AZD1222 vaccination. The V and J genes are TRBV5-4 and TRBJ2-5; the D gene is perhaps TRBD2, on 6 matching bases. The origin of this receptor is an adult in good health. The CDR3 region reads CASSRDSQETQYF. The sequenced DNA: TGTGCCAGCAGCCGGGACTCTCAAGAGACCCAGTACTTC.